The clone carrying this T cell receptor beta chain was counted at least ten times. TCRdb ran MiXCR on the 5' RACE reads and lists one entry per CDR3 protein. The sample includes 55,000 to 65,000 distinct CDR3 sequences, about a sixth of them seen just once. The data were obtained in a study of T cells of healthy individuals. The ends lost 3 bases at V and 5 bases at J; junction bases unmatched: 6. The CDR3 totals 15 residues. Germline lookup yields CDR1 LGHDT and CDR2 YNNKEL (reference sequence). The chain recombines TRBV3-1 with TRBJ2-7, with TRBD2 matching 11 bases. The sequence derives from a human donor in good health. CDR3 in DNA: TGTGCCAGCAGCCAGGCTAGCGGGGGGCCCAACGAGCAGTACTTC. Translating it yields CASSQASGGPNEQYF.